This T cell receptor (beta chain) stems from a study of blood T cell repertoires in COVID-19. Overall study: COVID-19 samples from acute and convalescent phases originated in the United States, Italy and Spain.

Profiled with immunoSEQ multiplex PCR; TCRdb holds only in-frame clones, not every one. The table shows about 170,000 clones, with over 65% occurring only once. CDR1 is GTSNPN and CDR2 is SVGIG in the germline V gene (reference sequence). The CDR3 totals 16 residues. V dropped 4 bases and J dropped 1; count of bases not matched to a gene: 5. The rearrangement joins TRBV30 to TRBJ2-3; 13 bases align to TRBD2. The material sequenced was PBMCs or T cells enriched from blood (not recorded which). The clonotype comes from a woman in her forties or fifties who had recovered from COVID-19. The CDR3 here is CAWTTGLAGGTDTQYF. DNA of the CDR3: TGTGCCTGGACTACAGGACTAGCGGGGGGCACAGATACGCAGTATTTT.